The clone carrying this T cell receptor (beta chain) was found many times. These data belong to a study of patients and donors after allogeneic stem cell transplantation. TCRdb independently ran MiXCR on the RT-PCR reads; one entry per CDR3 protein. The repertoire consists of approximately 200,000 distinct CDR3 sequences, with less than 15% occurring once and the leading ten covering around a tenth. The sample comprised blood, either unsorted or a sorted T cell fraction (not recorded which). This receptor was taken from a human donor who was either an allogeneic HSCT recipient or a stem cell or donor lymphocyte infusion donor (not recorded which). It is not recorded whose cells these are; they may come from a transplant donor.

The CDR3 region is CASRLTSGVNNEQFF. As DNA, the CDR3 is TGTGCCAGCAGGCTGACTAGCGGGGTTAACAATGAGCAGTTCTTC. The rearrangement joins TRBV4-2 to TRBJ2-1; 11 nucleotides match TRBD2. V shed 6 bases and J 5 bases; nucleotides not matched to a gene: 6. The CDR3 length is 15 residues. Germline-derived CDR1 and CDR2 are LGHNA and YNFKEQ.